This TCR beta chain stems from a study of CD8 T cells in ankylosing spondylitis. CDR1 LNHDA and CDR2 SQIVND come from the germline V gene (reference sequence). The germline V and J ends were trimmed by 5 bases and 0 bases, with 16 bases remaining between them. The CDR3 is 16 residues long. Study-wide points: In ankylosing spondylitis blood, a motif of 7 to 9 highly homologous TCR beta variants appeared characteristic.

TCRdb passed the 5' RACE reads through MiXCR, listing each CDR3 protein once. The sample lists 200,000 to 300,000 distinct CDR3 sequences, 20% to 30% seen once, with over 0.55% in the top ten. Details on this clonotype: Its antigen remains unknown.

V usage is TRBV19 and J usage is TRBJ1-2; no clear D gene. Sequencing was done on a sample of blood, either unsorted or a sorted T cell fraction (not recorded which). The TCR was taken from a male donor with ankylosing spondylitis or in good health (not recorded which). The CDR3: CASSQNRATPNYGYTF. The DNA of the CDR3 is TGTGCCAGTAGTCAAAACCGGGCGACCCCTAACTATGGCTACACCTTC.